Listed below are T cell receptor beta chains from one sample, sequenced in a study of PD-1 blockade in classical Hodgkin lymphoma. Libraries were prepared by immunoSEQ multiplex PCR; TCRdb keeps only in-frame clonotypes and omits some of them. The table shows about 100,000 clones, with around nine tenths occurring only once. Source: peripheral blood mononuclear cells (PBMCs), taken before the second cycle of nivolumab. The receptors originated from a human donor with classical Hodgkin lymphoma. CDR3s leave out the opening cysteine and the closing phenylalanine or tryptophan. Each record gives: CDR3 length, V gene, J gene, CDR3 protein.

>10|TRBV28|TRBJ1-5
ASNSGNQPQH
>12|TRBV5-4|TRBJ2-2
ASSQGPPSGELF
>12|TRBV6-5|TRBJ2-3
ASRSQGGWDTQY
>11|TRBV27|TRBJ1-4
ASSEEGNEKLF
>16|TRBV2|TRBJ2-1
ASRTEGSGTLSYNEQF
>10|TRBV7-2|TRBJ1-2
ASSPLAGGYT
>13|TRBV5-1|TRBJ2-7
ASSGTSGATYEQY
>11|TRBV10-1|TRBJ1-2
ASSETEGGGYT
>11|TRBV2|TRBJ2-3
ARQGLSTDTQY
>12|TRBV11-3|TRBJ2-5
ASSLNPVAGTQY
>13|TRBV27|TRBJ2-1
ASSLGDRDYNEQF
>12|TRBV7-7|TRBJ2-3
ASSSGLAEDTQY
>12|TRBV6-4|TRBJ2-7
ASSDSAGVREQY
>11|TRBV6-6|TRBJ2-7
ASSYLDLYEQY
>13|TRBV19|TRBJ1-1
ASSIGQGVGTEAF
>12|TRBV27|TRBJ1-6
ASALTGSNSPLH
>14|TRBV7-4|TRBJ2-7
ASSLEASGGLYEQY
>11|TRBV30|TRBJ1-2
APGPQGFGGYT
>12|TRBV19|TRBJ1-5
ASSMTGAYQPQH
>13|TRBV7-2|TRBJ1-2
ASSLEWGANYGYT
>14|TRBV11-2|TRBJ2-7
ASSFGLAGRSYEQY
>13|TRBV9|TRBJ1-1
ASSSGTGGSTEAF
>12|TRBV29-1|TRBJ2-7
SARVAGGLWEQY
>11|TRBV7-2|TRBJ2-7
ASSLGGGAPQY
>12|TRBV18|TRBJ1-1
ASSPVVQNTEAF
>13|TRBV4-2|TRBJ2-1
ASSQDPRQWNEQF
>12|TRBV6-5|TRBJ2-7
ASSYSDGSYEQY
>15|TRBV4-1|TRBJ1-2
ASSQGVGTESNYGYT
>18|TRBV7-6|TRBJ1-4
ASSLARDSFAPATNEKLF
>11|TRBV5-1|TRBJ2-7
ASSTQGSYEQY
>13|TRBV11-3|TRBJ1-6
ASSIARGPNSPLH
>11|TRBV7-2|TRBJ1-6
ASSLVGNSPLH
>12|TRBV27|TRBJ1-1
ASRGTLLNTEAF
>13|TRBV19|TRBJ2-3
ASNGDLTPDGTQY
>11|TRBV10-1|TRBJ2-2
ASSESGAGELF
>13|TRBV2|TRBJ1-5
ASSAAYYSNQPQH
>9|TRBV18|TRBJ1-1
ASSPSTEAF
>11|TRBV19|TRBJ1-1
ASTRTERTEAF
>15|TRBV5-6|TRBJ2-3
ASSYRSGQAIADTQY
>13|TRBV10-1|TRBJ1-6
ASSRGGAGNSPLH
>11|TRBV2|TRBJ1-2
ASSLGKVDGYT
>13|TRBV2|TRBJ2-6
ASSGTGTGANVLT
>11|TRBV5-6|TRBJ1-3
ASSLTGGNTIY